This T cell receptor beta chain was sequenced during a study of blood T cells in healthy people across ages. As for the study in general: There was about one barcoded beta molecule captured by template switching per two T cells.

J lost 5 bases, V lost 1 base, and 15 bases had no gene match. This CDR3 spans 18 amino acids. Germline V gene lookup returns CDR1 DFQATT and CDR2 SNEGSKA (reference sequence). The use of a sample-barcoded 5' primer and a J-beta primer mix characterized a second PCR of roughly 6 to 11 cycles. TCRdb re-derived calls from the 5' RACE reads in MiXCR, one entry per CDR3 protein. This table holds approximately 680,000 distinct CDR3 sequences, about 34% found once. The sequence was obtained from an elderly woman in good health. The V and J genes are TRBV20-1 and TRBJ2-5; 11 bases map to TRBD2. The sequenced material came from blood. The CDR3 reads CSARARTSGSVDRETQYF. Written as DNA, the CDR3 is TGCAGTGCTAGAGCTAGAACTAGCGGGAGCGTCGATCGGGAGACCCAGTACTTC.